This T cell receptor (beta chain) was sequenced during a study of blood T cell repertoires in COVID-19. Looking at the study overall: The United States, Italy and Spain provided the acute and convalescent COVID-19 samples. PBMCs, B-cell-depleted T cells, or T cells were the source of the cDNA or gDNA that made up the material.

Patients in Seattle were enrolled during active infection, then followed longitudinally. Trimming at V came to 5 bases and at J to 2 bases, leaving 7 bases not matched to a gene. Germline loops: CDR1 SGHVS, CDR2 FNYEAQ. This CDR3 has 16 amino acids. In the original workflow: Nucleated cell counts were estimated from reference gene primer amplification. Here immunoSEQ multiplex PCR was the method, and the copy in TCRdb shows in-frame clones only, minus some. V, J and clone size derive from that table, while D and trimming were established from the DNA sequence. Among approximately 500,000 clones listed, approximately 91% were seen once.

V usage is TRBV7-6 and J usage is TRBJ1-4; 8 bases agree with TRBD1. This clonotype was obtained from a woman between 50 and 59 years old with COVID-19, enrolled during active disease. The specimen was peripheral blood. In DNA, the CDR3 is TGTGCCAGCAGCCCTCGGACAGGGTTCACTAATGAAAAACTGTTTTTT. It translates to CASSPRTGFTNEKLFF.